This T cell receptor beta chain originates from a study of shared clonotypes between healthy human individuals. Trimming stripped 5 bases from V and 4 bases from J, with 15 bases between. CDR1 is MGHRA and CDR2 is YSYEKL in the germline V gene. The CDR3 is 15 amino acids. Generated by immunoSEQ multiplex PCR, the TCRdb table keeps only in-frame clones and is missing some. The data contain 2 million to 2.5 million clones, just over 90% of them singletons. The sequencing input was naive CD4+ T cells from PBMCs. Documented subset: CD45RA+ positively selected. This sequence was found in a man aged 18-30 years in good health. Some clones in this sample may be carry-over from other donors' samples. The rearrangement uses TRBV4-1 and TRBJ2-1; D remains ambiguous. CDR3 DNA sequence: TGCGCCAGCAGCAATCTAGGGCAACCGTACAATGAGCAGTTCTTC. It encodes CASSNLGQPYNEQFF.